This T cell receptor beta chain is from a study of metastatic and nonmetastatic thyroid tumors. In the original analysis: CDR3 was compared across clinicopathological groups, and the resulting differences were used to build a distant-metastasis classifier for papillary thyroid cancer. TCRdb redid the clone calls on the PCR reads using MiXCR. The V and J calls shown here were made by TCRdb, not taken from the authors' results. The profile shows 20,000 or so clones, 9% to 15% of them singletons. Thyroid surgery took place with no prior treatment in any patient. V was pared by 5 bases and J by 5 bases, with 19 bases between. The CDR3 contains 15 residues. CDR1 is SGHRS and CDR2 is YFSETQ in the germline V gene.

The receptor was isolated from a male donor with papillary thyroid cancer or a benign thyroid nodule (not recorded which). Some clones in this sample may be carry-over from other donors' samples. Sequenced: blood. The chain is built from TRBV5-1 and TRBJ1-2; the D gene is possibly TRBD1 (6 bases). The CDR3 loop reads CASSFRQASGYGYTF. In DNA form, the CDR3 reads TGCGCCAGCAGTTTTAGACAGGCGAGTGGGTATGGCTACACCTTC.